The T cell receptor beta chain under discussion was sequenced for a study of blood T cell repertoires in COVID-19. Participant ages covered roughly 18 to 89 years across 25 or so US areas. Clinical history as reported by participants underpinned cohort assignment. This CDR3 has 17 residues. J gave up 6 bases and V 0 bases, and 9 bases lay outside the gene matches. Germline CDR1 is SGHRS and CDR2 is YFSETQ. This table comes from immunoSEQ multiplex PCR, and its TCRdb copy is limited to in-frame clones, with some not included. The sample holds roughly 160,000 clones, 82% seen once. The sequence came from a man aged 55 to 69 who had recovered from COVID-19. Sequenced material: PBMCs or T cells enriched from blood (not recorded which). The chain employs TRBV5-1 and TRBJ2-1, with 10 positions matching TRBD1. CDR3 protein: CASSLGGTGTGVNEQFF. For the CDR3, the DNA is TGCGCCAGCAGCTTGGGGGGAACCGGGACAGGGGTCAATGAGCAGTTCTTC.